The subject of this entry is one T cell receptor (beta chain). What it binds is unknown. J was trimmed by 4 bases and V by 2 bases; bases with no gene match: 5. Germline loops: CDR1 MGHRA, CDR2 YSYEKL. CDR3 size: 16 residues. This specimen belongs to a study of blood T cells in healthy people across ages. Then a second PCR, running about 6 to 12 cycles, was carried out with a sample-barcoded 5' primer and a J-beta primer mix. The authors tagged each cDNA molecule using a template-switch adaptor with 12 random nucleotides. Sequencing recovered at least 3 million CDR3-containing paired-end reads from each sample. Each CDR3 protein is one row after TCRdb ran MiXCR on the 5' RACE reads. The sample lists approximately 600,000 distinct CDR3 sequences; roughly three fifths were seen once. Whole-study results and caveats: It was not known whether donors were CMV positive (a possible confounder of expanded clonotype changes).

The J gene is TRBJ2-5, the V gene TRBV4-1; 12 nucleotides line up with TRBD1. This clonotype originated in a man in his sixties in good health. The sequenced sample consisted of blood. The CDR3 sequence is CASSQTGTGGGETQYF. CDR3 bases: TGCGCCAGCAGCCAAACCGGGACAGGGGGCGGAGAGACCCAGTACTTC.